This T cell receptor beta chain originates from a study of T cell responses to AZD1222 COVID-19 vaccine. Study-wide results and caveats: None of the repertoires were sampled until the peak T cell response had passed.

V dropped 4 bases and J dropped 0 bases, with 21 bases sitting between them. The CDR3 is 18 amino acids. Germline V gene data show CDR1 as PRHDT and CDR2 as FYEKMQ (reference sequence). Produced via immunoSEQ multiplex PCR; TCRdb's table is partial and in-frame only. The sample comprises about 95,000 clones, about 89% of which are singletons, and about 3.9% rests with the top ten. A note on this clone: Its matching antigen is unknown.

The material sequenced was peripheral blood, taken on day 0 of AZD1222 vaccination. This sequence originates from an adult in good health. V is TRBV13 and J is TRBJ1-2; a weak D match, TRBD1 (5 bases). CDR3 bases: TGTGCCAGCAGCTATTACAGGCGGGACGGATCCACTAACTATGGCTACACCTTC. This sequence encodes CASSYYRRDGSTNYGYTF.